Presented here are 23 T cell receptor beta chains from one specimen sequenced in a study of cytomegalovirus exposure and HLA in healthy donors. The PCR used 60 Vbeta and 13 Jbeta primers. Method: immunoSEQ multiplex PCR; TCRdb's copy keeps in-frame clones and lacks some. This sample has hundreds of thousands of clones; 72% occur once, and the top ten carry under 2.5%. The sequencing input was PBMCs. These receptors were taken from a female donor in good health and CMV-seronegative.

This chain uses TRBV13 with TRBJ2-1, with 14 bases identical to TRBD2. Germline values: CDR1 PRHDT, CDR2 FYEKMQ (reference sequence). The CDR3 totals 23 residues. Trimming took 5 bases from V and 4 from J; bases not matched to a gene: 25. CDR3: CASSAETSGRDLAPPLAYNEQFF. As DNA, the CDR3 is TGTGCCAGCAGCGCAGAGACTAGCGGGAGGGATCTGGCCCCCCCACTTGCTTACAATGAGCAGTTCTTC.

The CDR3 DNA sequence: TGTGCCAGCAGTGAACGGGACACATACACTGAAGCTTTCTTT. This gives the protein CASSERDTYTEAFF. The chain combines TRBV2 with TRBJ1-1, with a weak D call TRBD1 (6 bases). The CDR3 covers 14 residues. Germline CDR1 is SNHLY and CDR2 is FYNNEI. V was cut by 2 bases and J by 3 bases, with 10 bases left in between. The full variable domain, its missing parts supplied by reference TRBV2 and TRBJ1-1, is EPEVTQTPSHQVTQMGQEVILRCVPISNHLYFYWYRQILGQKVEFLVSFYNNEISEKSEIFDDQFSVERPDGSNFTLKIRSTKLEDSAMYFCASSERDTYTEAFFGQGTRLTVV.

This chain uses TRBV2 with TRBJ2-5, with 9 bases lining up with TRBD2. V was pared by 4 bases and J by 4 bases, with 10 bases of the junction left unmatched. The CDR3 extends over 16 amino acids. Germline loops: CDR1 SNHLY, CDR2 FYNNEI. The CDR3 reads CASSGLAERGGETQYF. CDR3 nucleotides: TGTGCCAGCAGTGGACTAGCGGAGAGGGGTGGAGAGACCCAGTACTTC.

The V and J genes are TRBV5-6 and TRBJ1-1; D gene uncertain. CDR3 length: 13 amino acids. The V end lost 3 bases, the J end lost 7 bases, and 13 bases lay between the germline ends. The V gene's germline CDR1 is SGHDT and CDR2 YYEEEE. The CDR3 loop reads CASSSLSTLEAFF. CDR3 in DNA: TGTGCCAGCAGCTCCCTTAGCACCCTTGAAGCTTTCTTT.

This clone was seen a handful of times. V is TRBV11-2 and J is TRBJ2-2; 7 bases map to TRBD2. J was trimmed by 7 bases and V by 5 bases; bases with no gene match: 7. Per germline, CDR1 SGHAT and CDR2 FQNNGV. CDR3 length: 14 residues. As DNA, the CDR3 is TGTGCCAGCAGCCTTGGGGAGGGTTACGGGGAGCTGTTTTTT. Its translation is CASSLGEGYGELFF. Together with reference TRBV11-2 and TRBJ2-2, the CDR3 gives the full variable domain: EAGVAQSPRYKIIEKRQSVAFWCNPISGHATLYWYQQILGQGPKLLIQFQNNGVVDDSQLPKDRFSAERLKGVDSTLKIQPAKLEDSAVYLCASSLGEGYGELFFGEGSRLTVL.

Here the CDR3 DNA reads TGTGCCAGCAGCTTAAGCGGGAGGGCCCACGAGCAGTACTTC. Translated, it gives CASSLSGRAHEQYF. V and J are TRBV7-9 and TRBJ2-7; 10 bases are a match to TRBD2. This CDR3 has 14 residues. J was trimmed by 5 bases and V by 2 bases; bases with no gene match: 3. The germline V gene has CDR1 SEHNR and CDR2 FQNEAQ (reference sequence).

The chain has TRBV7-8 and TRBJ2-7; unclear D gene. The CDR3 loop spans 16 amino acids. CDR1 and CDR2 from the germline V gene are SGHVS and FQNEAQ. Between the trimmed V and J ends, which lost 5 bases and 0 bases, there was a span of 17 bases. The CDR3, as DNA: TGTGCCAGCAGCCCCCTCGCCCAGACACCCTCCTACGAGCAGTACTTC. Amino acids: CASSPLAQTPSYEQYF.

The chain couples TRBV5-1 to TRBJ1-1, with TRBD1 identical over 8 bases. Germline V gene lookup returns CDR1 SGHRS and CDR2 YFSETQ. This CDR3 is built from 15 residues. V dropped 5 bases and J dropped 0; count of bases not matched to a gene: 6. CDR3 region: CASRSGGSMNTEAFF. CDR3 in DNA: TGCGCCAGCAGGTCAGGGGGCTCCATGAACACTGAAGCTTTCTTT.

The count of this clone is one. The chain combines TRBV5-6 with TRBJ1-4, with 9 bases aligning to TRBD1. CDR1 SGHDT and CDR2 YYEEEE come from the germline V gene. The junction had 8 bases not matched to a gene; V was cut back by 3 bases and J by 8 bases. The CDR3 is made up of 15 amino acids. CDR3 residues: CASSSGTGRSEKLFF. For the CDR3, the DNA is TGTGCCAGCAGCTCTGGGACAGGGAGGTCGGAAAAACTGTTTTTT.

The chain joins TRBV9 to TRBJ1-1; TRBD1 agrees at 8 bases. CDR1 and CDR2 (germline): SGDLS, YYNGEE. This CDR3 comprises 17 residues. Losses at the gene ends were 9 bases for V and 3 bases for J; bases not matched to a gene: 19. The CDR3 DNA reads TGTGCCAAGCAGCAGCAAACGACAGGGGAGGAGTACACTGAAGCTTTCTTT. Encoded protein: CAKQQQTTGEEYTEAFF.

This chain joins TRBV19 and TRBJ2-6; 10 bases map to TRBD1. The V segment lost 3 bases and the J segment 4 bases; nucleotides outside the gene matches: 6. Per the germline V gene, CDR1 is LNHDA and CDR2 is SQIVND (reference sequence). This CDR3 comprises 17 residues. The CDR3 coding sequence is TGTGCCAGTAGTATGGGACAGGGGAAATCCGGGGCCAACGTCCTGACTTTC. Its protein product is CASSMGQGKSGANVLTF. The full variable domain, with the rest looked up from reference TRBV19 and TRBJ2-6, is DGGITQSPKYLFRKEGQNVTLSCEQNLNHDAMYWYRQDPGQGLRLIYYSQIVNDFQKGDIAEGYSVSREKKESFPLTVTSAQKNPTAFYLCASSMGQGKSGANVLTFGAGSRLTVL.

The CDR3 sequence is CASSLSGLASYEQYF. CDR3 bases: TGTGCCAGCAGTTTATCGGGACTAGCGAGCTACGAGCAGTACTTC. The gene calls are TRBV27 and TRBJ2-7, with 10 bases aligning to TRBD2. CDR1 and CDR2 from the germline V gene are MNHEY and SMNVEV (reference sequence). J was trimmed by 3 bases and V by 0 bases; bases with no gene match: 2. The CDR3 runs to 15 residues.

The genes are TRBV7-9 and TRBJ2-7, with 9 bases that match TRBD1. The CDR3 is 14 amino acids. The germline V gene encodes CDR1 SEHNR and CDR2 FQNEAQ (reference sequence). Unmatched junction bases numbered 5, after V lost 3 bases and J lost 5 bases. CDR3 DNA sequence: TGTGCCAGCAGCTTTGGGACAGGGCGTCACGAGCAGTACTTC. As protein: CASSFGTGRHEQYF.

This clone was counted a few times. The chain links TRBV18 to TRBJ2-5; tentatively, D is TRBD2 (5 bases). Trimming removed 7 bases from V and 5 bases from J, with 20 bases in between. The CDR3 length is 15 residues. From germline, CDR1 is KGHSH and CDR2 LQKENI. The CDR3 DNA is TGTGCCAGCTTGCCGAGGGCTTTCCCAACGGAGACCCAGTACTTC. Translation gives CASLPRAFPTETQYF.

V is TRBV28 and J is TRBJ2-4; D is perhaps TRBD2 (5 bases). The ends were cut back, 8 bases at V and 1 base at J, with 12 bases in the middle. The CDR3 covers 14 residues. CDR1 MDHEN and CDR2 SYDVKM come from the germline V gene. CDR3 DNA: TGTGCCAGCGGCGGGCTTTCTGCCAAAAACATTCAGTACTTC. Its translation: CASGGLSAKNIQYF.

The V call is TRBV5-1, the J call TRBJ1-1; possibly TRBD1 for D (6 bases). The CDR3 covers 13 residues. CDR1 and CDR2 from the germline V gene are SGHRS and YFSETQ. Trimming removed 3 bases from V and 2 bases from J, with 8 bases in between. The CDR3 reads CASSSGVNTEAFF. CDR3 nucleotides: TGCGCCAGCAGCTCAGGGGTTAACACTGAAGCTTTCTTT.

The chain recombines TRBV11-3 with TRBJ1-3; D not resolved. The V gene's germline CDR1 is SGHNT and CDR2 YENEEA. Deletions cut 5 bases from V and 1 base from J, with 3 bases between. The CDR3 is 12 amino acids. In DNA, the CDR3 is TGTGCCAGCAGCCCATCTGGAAACACCATATATTTT. This translates into CASSPSGNTIYF.

The chain combines TRBV4-1 with TRBJ2-3, with 7 bases lining up with TRBD1. Germline V gene lookup returns CDR1 MGHRA and CDR2 YSYEKL. This CDR3 has 14 amino acids. The V gene end was trimmed by 4 bases and the J gene end by 1 base; junction bases not matched to a gene: 2. The CDR3 protein is CASSPQGGTDTQYF. CDR3 DNA sequence: TGCGCCAGCAGCCCTCAGGGGGGCACAGATACGCAGTATTTT.

The chain employs TRBV14 and TRBJ2-1, with D possibly matching TRBD2 (6 bases). The CDR3 runs to 15 residues. Per the germline V gene, CDR1 is SGHDN and CDR2 is FVKESK. V was shortened by 2 bases and J by 4 bases, with 12 bases between the two germline ends. This CDR3 is CASSQNWDFYNEQFF. Here the CDR3 DNA reads TGTGCCAGCAGCCAAAATTGGGACTTTTACAATGAGCAGTTCTTC.

The rearrangement links TRBV19 to TRBJ1-1, with 8 bases fitting TRBD1. Germline CDR1 and CDR2: LNHDA and SQIVND (reference sequence). With 7 bases clipped from V and 5 bases from J, the junction kept 9 bases outside the gene matches. The CDR3 runs to 14 residues. The DNA for the CDR3 is TGTGCCAGTACCGTGGGGGACAGGAGGACTGAAGCTTTCTTT. It translates to CASTVGDRRTEAFF.

V gene TRBV5-1 combines with J gene TRBJ2-3, with D possibly matching TRBD2 (5 bases). V lost 2 bases, J lost 6 bases, and 13 bases lay in between. The CDR3 has 14 residues. CDR1 and CDR2 (germline): SGHRS, YFSETQ. CDR3 region: CASSFTSRGDTQYF. DNA of the CDR3: TGCGCCAGCAGCTTTACGTCGAGAGGGGATACGCAGTATTTT. Drawing the rest from reference TRBV5-1 and TRBJ2-3, the complete variable domain is KAGVTQTPRYLIKTRGQQVTLSCSPISGHRSVSWYQQTPGQGLQFLFEYFSETQRNKGNFPGRFSGRQFSNSRSEMNVSTLELGDSALYLCASSFTSRGDTQYFGPGTRLTVL.

The chain combines TRBV6-5 with TRBJ1-2, with 10 nucleotides matching TRBD1. There are 14 residues in the CDR3. Germline V gene lookup returns CDR1 MNHEY and CDR2 SVGAGI. V was pared by 5 bases and J by 7 bases, with 7 bases of the junction left unmatched. CDR3 sequence: CASSAPGQGIGYTF. CDR3 bases: TGTGCCAGCAGTGCTCCGGGACAGGGGATTGGCTACACCTTC.

On this clone: Relative to the germline gene, one junction end is altered; a read error may explain this. J is TRBJ1-1 and V is TRBV7-9, with no clear D. This CDR3 comprises 18 residues. Germline CDR1 and CDR2: SEHNR and FQNEAQ (reference sequence). The CDR3 coding sequence is TGTTCCAGCAGCCCACGGGGAGCTCCCGTAGTAGGAATCACTGAAGCTTTCTTT. Its translation: CSSSPRGAPVVGITEAFF.